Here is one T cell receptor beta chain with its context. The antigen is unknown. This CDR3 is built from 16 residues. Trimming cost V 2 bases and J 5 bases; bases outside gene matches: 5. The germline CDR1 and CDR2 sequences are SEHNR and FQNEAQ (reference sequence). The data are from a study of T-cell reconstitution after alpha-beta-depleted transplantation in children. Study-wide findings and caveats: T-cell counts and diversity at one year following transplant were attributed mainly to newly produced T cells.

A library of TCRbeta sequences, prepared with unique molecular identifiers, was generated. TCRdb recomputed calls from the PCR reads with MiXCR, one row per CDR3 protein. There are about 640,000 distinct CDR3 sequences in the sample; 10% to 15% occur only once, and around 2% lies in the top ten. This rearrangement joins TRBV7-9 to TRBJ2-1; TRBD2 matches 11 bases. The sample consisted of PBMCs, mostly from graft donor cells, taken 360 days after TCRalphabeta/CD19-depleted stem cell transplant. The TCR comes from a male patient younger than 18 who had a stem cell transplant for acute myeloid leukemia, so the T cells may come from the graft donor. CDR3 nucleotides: TGTGCCAGCAGCTTACCGGAGGGACTAGCGGACAATGAGCAGTTCTTC. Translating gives CASSLPEGLADNEQFF. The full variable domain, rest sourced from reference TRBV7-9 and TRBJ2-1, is DTGVSQNPRHKITKRGQNVTFRCDPISEHNRLYWYRQTLGQGPEFLTYFQNEAQLEKSRLLSDRFSAERPKGSFSTLEIQRTEQGDSAMYLCASSLPEGLADNEQFFGPGTRLTVL.